What follows are 2 T cell receptor gamma chains derived from one specimen sequenced in a study of human gamma delta and Vdelta1 T cells. TCRdb fed the PCR reads into CATT to redo clone calling. Among some 2,900 gamma-chain clones listed, around 4.9% were seen once. The sample taken for sequencing was naive CD27+ Vdelta1 gamma-delta T cells from blood. The source of these receptors is a human donor in good health.

By sample share, this clone is medium-sized. The V call is TRGV8, the J call TRGJ1 or TRGJ2. The junction had 2 bases not matched to a gene; V was cut back by 0 bases and J by 6 bases. Germline V gene data show CDR1 as VENAVY and CDR2 as YDSYNSRV. The CDR3 extends over 12 amino acids. The DNA for the CDR3 is TGTGCCACCTGGGATAGGCCTTATAAGAAACTCTTT. Translated, it gives CATWDRPYKKLF.

The chain employs TRGV3 and TRGJ1 or TRGJ2. The V gene's germline CDR1 is VTNTFY and CDR2 YDVSTARD (reference sequence). The ends lost 3 bases at V and 4 bases at J; junction bases unmatched: 3. The CDR3 runs to 12 residues. CDR3 nucleotides: TGTGCCACCTGGGACGCCTATTATAAGAAACTCTTT. Its protein is CATWDAYYKKLF.